This TCR beta chain derives from a study of tumor and adjacent non-tumor tissue in lung cancer. Study context: On average, productive TCRbeta reads reached 4 million to 4.5 million per sample.

In regard to this clonotype: Its antigen is unknown. A much larger clonotype is one base distant, so this may be a read error.

Overall study results and limits: Compared with tumor, normal lung showed significantly lower TCR diversity. In normal lung, the top 100 clones were significantly more dominant than in tumor.

This sample's RNA came from whole unsorted tissue. Three rounds of nested PCR, following a modified ARM-PCR protocol, produced the TCRbeta library. One entry per CDR3 protein results from TCRdb running MiXCR on the multiplex PCR reads. The table lists roughly 200,000 distinct CDR3 sequences, 60% to 85% of them singletons. In germline, CDR1 is LGHNA, CDR2 YNFKEQ. The CDR3 extends over 15 amino acids. This sequence joins TRBV4-2 and TRBJ2-3; D not resolved. The sample taken for sequencing was lung tumor tissue. The origin of this receptor is a man aged 60 to 75 with non-small cell lung cancer. This chain's CDR3 is CVSSQESLYTDTQYF. The CDR3 DNA is TGTGTCAGCAGCCAAGAGAGCCTATACACAGATACGCAGTATTTT.